This is a list of T cell receptor beta chains from one sample in a study of early T cells in non-severe SARS-CoV-2 infection. TCRdb used MiXCR to reprocess the 5' RACE reads, holding one entry per CDR3 protein. The data contain around 70,000 distinct CDR3 sequences, 10% to 15% of them singletons. The sequenced sample consisted of whole blood. Receptors originate from an adult who was a healthcare worker with PCR-confirmed SARS-CoV-2 infection or an uninfected control (not recorded which). The CDR3 runs from the conserved cysteine through the conserved F or W. Each record gives: D gene, V gene, J gene, clone size, CDR3 protein. A D gene is named only where the DNA matches it firmly. The size entry is marked missing in some rows and otherwise reads once, few, many or a size class.

D: NA; V: TRBV11-2; J: TRBJ2-7; size: few; CDR3: CASSPKAGLGYF
D: TRBD2; V: TRBV12-3/TRBV12-4; J: TRBJ2-3; size: few; CDR3: CASSLAPSGRIDTQYF
D: TRBD1; V: TRBV18; J: TRBJ1-5; size: few; CDR3: CASSPNDRASNQPQHF
D: TRBD2; V: TRBV7-2; J: TRBJ2-1; size: NA; CDR3: CASAGLAKNEQFF
D: NA; V: TRBV27; J: TRBJ2-7; size: few; CDR3: CASGLGWTYEQYF
D: NA; V: TRBV29-1; J: TRBJ2-3; size: NA; CDR3: CSVEGGEFTSTDTQYF
D: NA; V: TRBV12-5; J: TRBJ1-3; size: many; CDR3: CASVLEASWGSGNTIYF
D: NA; V: TRBV20-1; J: TRBJ2-5; size: NA; CDR3: CSAPRLTGQETQYF
D: NA; V: TRBV20-1; J: TRBJ2-1; size: few; CDR3: CSARDRRTAYNEQFF
D: NA; V: TRBV21-1; J: TRBJ2-1; size: NA; CDR3: CASSNRDGYNEQFF
D: TRBD1; V: TRBV11-1; J: TRBJ2-1; size: NA; CDR3: CASSTPYRGPHNEQFF
D: NA; V: TRBV3-1; J: TRBJ2-1; size: NA; CDR3: CASSLPRRDNEQFF
D: NA; V: TRBV6-5; J: TRBJ2-7; size: few; CDR3: CASSPDPTYEQYF
D: NA; V: TRBV10-1; J: TRBJ2-7; size: few; CDR3: CASSAMLTGEQYF
D: NA; V: TRBV4-2; J: TRBJ2-1; size: NA; CDR3: CASSQVWGLGYNEQFF
D: NA; V: TRBV29-1; J: TRBJ2-3; size: many; CDR3: CSVLPPTTDTQYF
D: TRBD1; V: TRBV11-2; J: TRBJ1-2; size: once; CDR3: CASSFGTGAPGYTF
D: TRBD1; V: TRBV30; J: TRBJ2-6; size: many; CDR3: CAGTGTATSSGANVLTF
D: TRBD1; V: TRBV6-6; J: TRBJ2-7; size: many; CDR3: CASSYFERTGAREQYF
D: NA; V: TRBV4-1; J: TRBJ1-3; size: NA; CDR3: CASSQDGVSGNTIYF
D: NA; V: TRBV7-2; J: TRBJ2-5; size: NA; CDR3: CASSGWASQETQYF
D: NA; V: TRBV12-3/TRBV12-4; J: TRBJ2-7; size: once; CDR3: CASSWEGVNEQYF
D: NA; V: TRBV9; J: TRBJ1-1; size: few; CDR3: CASSVGEGGEAFF
D: TRBD1; V: TRBV4-1; J: TRBJ1-2; size: NA; CDR3: CASSPTGVRYGYTF
D: NA; V: TRBV5-1; J: TRBJ2-5; size: NA; CDR3: CASSWEQGRKTQYF
D: NA; V: TRBV6-5; J: TRBJ1-1; size: many; CDR3: CASSYQNMNTEAFF
D: NA; V: TRBV7-9; J: TRBJ2-3; size: many; CDR3: CASSLAGSTDTQYF
D: NA; V: TRBV7-2; J: TRBJ2-3; size: many; CDR3: CASSQDSNTQYF
D: NA; V: TRBV6-1; J: TRBJ1-2; size: many; CDR3: CASIKDSANYGYTF
D: NA; V: TRBV7-9; J: TRBJ2-5; size: NA; CDR3: CASSGDIDQETQYF
D: TRBD2; V: TRBV20-1; J: TRBJ2-3; size: many; CDR3: CSASKRGGLGTDTQYF
D: NA; V: TRBV7-9; J: TRBJ1-4; size: NA; CDR3: CASNQLGEKLFF
D: TRBD1; V: TRBV5-1; J: TRBJ1-1; size: NA; CDR3: CASTSTGARAGEAFF
D: NA; V: TRBV11-2; J: TRBJ2-3; size: few; CDR3: CASSSRSGKDTQYF
D: NA; V: TRBV6-6; J: TRBJ1-1; size: many; CDR3: CASSYSDLGEAFF
D: TRBD2; V: TRBV7-3; J: TRBJ2-1; size: NA; CDR3: CASSPRAGAYNEQFF
D: NA; V: TRBV9; J: TRBJ1-2; size: few; CDR3: CASTLGGGTGGYTF
D: NA; V: TRBV27; J: TRBJ1-1; size: NA; CDR3: CASRYREGKAFF
D: NA; V: TRBV9; J: TRBJ2-1; size: few; CDR3: CASSSFRTGYNEQFF
D: TRBD1; V: TRBV30; J: TRBJ2-5; size: NA; CDR3: CAWSVWDREETQYF
D: NA; V: TRBV9; J: TRBJ2-3; size: few; CDR3: CASSVVGTTDTQYF
D: NA; V: TRBV7-6; J: TRBJ2-7; size: many; CDR3: CASSLVASHEQYF
D: NA; V: TRBV21-1; J: TRBJ2-1; size: NA; CDR3: CASRPSDRRSYNEQFF
D: NA; V: TRBV5-1; J: TRBJ1-2; size: few; CDR3: CASSFWTENYGYTF
D: NA; V: TRBV18; J: TRBJ1-5; size: few; CDR3: CASSPSGHKNQPQHF
D: NA; V: TRBV29-1; J: TRBJ1-2; size: few; CDR3: CSVRRAVGYTF
D: TRBD2; V: TRBV30; J: TRBJ2-3; size: many; CDR3: CAWSGDLAGVIGDTQYF
D: NA; V: TRBV20-1; J: TRBJ1-6; size: NA; CDR3: CSARDLQAIFNSPLHF
D: NA; V: TRBV29-1; J: TRBJ2-5; size: few; CDR3: CSVEDPETQYF
D: TRBD2; V: TRBV6-1; J: TRBJ2-3; size: few; CDR3: CASSEAAGGPDTQYF
D: NA; V: TRBV9; J: TRBJ2-7; size: NA; CDR3: CASSVGQSSYEQYF
D: NA; V: TRBV11-3; J: TRBJ2-3; size: many; CDR3: CASSPRENTDTQYF
D: TRBD2; V: TRBV7-2; J: TRBJ2-1; size: many; CDR3: CASSLYLAGGNEQFF
D: TRBD1; V: TRBV19; J: TRBJ2-7; size: many; CDR3: CASSMGTGLNEQYF
D: NA; V: TRBV5-1; J: TRBJ2-1; size: few; CDR3: CASSLAGSNQQFF
D: NA; V: TRBV19; J: TRBJ2-1; size: many; CDR3: CASQPWDGVPNEQFF
D: NA; V: TRBV7-9; J: TRBJ2-4; size: few; CDR3: CASSLVPGTVGVKNIQYF
D: TRBD1; V: TRBV19; J: TRBJ1-5; size: few; CDR3: CATQRQGASMFEPQHF
D: NA; V: TRBV29-1; J: TRBJ1-6; size: few; CDR3: CSVRSDGYNSPLHF